This is a list of T cell receptor beta chains from one sample in a study of CD8 T cells in Susac syndrome. TCRdb redid the calling of the immunoSEQ multiplex PCR reads with MiXCR, one entry per CDR3 protein. The table shows 160,000 or so distinct CDR3 sequences, with around 92% occurring only once. The material sequenced was CD4+ T cells from PBMCs. Every receptor here comes from a human donor in good health. Each CDR3 is given with its conserved first and last residue. Each record gives: J gene, D gene, V gene, clone size, CDR3 DNA, CDR3 protein. The D gene is left open where the match is weak. Rows may omit the clone size; those that give it use once, few, many or a size class.

j_gene: TRBJ2-5; d_gene: TRBD1; v_gene: TRBV29-1; abundance: NA; CDR3nt: TGCAGCGTTGCCACAGGGGGCGCAGAGACCCAGTACTTC; CDR3aa: CSVATGGAETQYF
j_gene: TRBJ2-3; d_gene: NA; v_gene: TRBV7-9; abundance: NA; CDR3nt: TGTGCCAGCAGCCTCGAGACAGCAGATACGCAGTATTTT; CDR3aa: CASSLETADTQYF
j_gene: TRBJ2-2; d_gene: NA; v_gene: TRBV3-1; abundance: NA; CDR3nt: TGTGCCAGCAGCCAAACAGTGGCCGGGGAGCTGTTTTTT; CDR3aa: CASSQTVAGELFF
j_gene: TRBJ2-1; d_gene: NA; v_gene: TRBV7-9; abundance: once; CDR3nt: TGTGCCAGCAGCTTAGGGGCTTGGAATGAGCAGTTCTTC; CDR3aa: CASSLGAWNEQFF
j_gene: TRBJ2-7; d_gene: NA; v_gene: TRBV15; abundance: NA; CDR3nt: TGTGCCACCAGCAGAGAAGGGTGGAGCGGGTCCTACGAGCAGTACTTC; CDR3aa: CATSREGWSGSYEQYF
j_gene: TRBJ1-3; d_gene: NA; v_gene: TRBV7-2; abundance: NA; CDR3nt: TGTGCCAGCAGCTTATCATTTTCTGGAAACACCATATATTTT; CDR3aa: CASSLSFSGNTIYF
j_gene: TRBJ1-3; d_gene: NA; v_gene: TRBV9; abundance: NA; CDR3nt: TGTGCCAGCAGCGTAGAAGGCTTCGGGGACGGGCGTCCTGGAAACACCATATATTTT; CDR3aa: CASSVEGFGDGRPGNTIYF
j_gene: TRBJ1-1; d_gene: TRBD1; v_gene: TRBV29-1; abundance: NA; CDR3nt: TGCAGCTCCCGGACAGGAATGAACACTGAAGCTTTCTTT; CDR3aa: CSSRTGMNTEAFF
j_gene: TRBJ2-2; d_gene: TRBD2; v_gene: TRBV7-9; abundance: NA; CDR3nt: TGTGCCAGCAGCTTAGTTGTAGCGGGCCCCCGTGGCGGGGAGCTGTTTTTT; CDR3aa: CASSLVVAGPRGGELFF
j_gene: TRBJ2-5; d_gene: NA; v_gene: TRBV28; abundance: NA; CDR3nt: TGTGCCAGCAGTTTAGCCCACCAAGAGACCCAGTACTTC; CDR3aa: CASSLAHQETQYF
j_gene: TRBJ2-7; d_gene: NA; v_gene: TRBV5-1; abundance: NA; CDR3nt: TGCGCCAGCAGCTTGATCGGAGGGGGACTTAACGAGCAGTACTTC; CDR3aa: CASSLIGGGLNEQYF
j_gene: TRBJ2-7; d_gene: NA; v_gene: TRBV7-6; abundance: NA; CDR3nt: TGTGCCAGCAGCTGGAACCACAGGCCAGCCTACGAGCAGTACTTC; CDR3aa: CASSWNHRPAYEQYF
j_gene: TRBJ2-5; d_gene: NA; v_gene: TRBV7-8; abundance: NA; CDR3nt: TGTGCCAGCAGCCTTCGTGTGGGGACGTACCAAGAGACCCAGTACTTC; CDR3aa: CASSLRVGTYQETQYF
j_gene: TRBJ1-2; d_gene: TRBD1; v_gene: TRBV27; abundance: NA; CDR3nt: TGTGCCAGCAGGGGAACAGGGGGCGAGGGCTACACCTTC; CDR3aa: CASRGTGGEGYTF
j_gene: TRBJ2-2; d_gene: NA; v_gene: TRBV11-2; abundance: NA; CDR3nt: TGTGCCAGCAGCTCACAGGACAGCGGGGAGCTGTTTTTT; CDR3aa: CASSSQDSGELFF
j_gene: TRBJ2-1; d_gene: TRBD2; v_gene: TRBV18; abundance: NA; CDR3nt: TGTGCCAGCTCACCGACTAGCGGACTCAACAATGAGCAGTTCTTC; CDR3aa: CASSPTSGLNNEQFF
j_gene: TRBJ2-3; d_gene: TRBD1; v_gene: TRBV5-6; abundance: NA; CDR3nt: TGTGCCAGCAGCTTGAGTACGCAGGGGGCGACAGATACGCAGTATTTT; CDR3aa: CASSLSTQGATDTQYF
j_gene: TRBJ2-5; d_gene: NA; v_gene: TRBV20-1; abundance: NA; CDR3nt: TGCAGTGCTAGGGGTTGGGAGACCCAGTACTTC; CDR3aa: CSARGWETQYF
j_gene: TRBJ2-7; d_gene: NA; v_gene: TRBV18; abundance: NA; CDR3nt: TGTGCCAGCTCACAGAAGGGTCAACCCTACGAGCAGTACTTC; CDR3aa: CASSQKGQPYEQYF
j_gene: TRBJ2-7; d_gene: TRBD1; v_gene: TRBV4-1; abundance: NA; CDR3nt: TGCGCCAGCAGCCGACCTGGGACAGGCGACGAGCAGTACTTC; CDR3aa: CASSRPGTGDEQYF
j_gene: TRBJ2-3; d_gene: NA; v_gene: TRBV13; abundance: NA; CDR3nt: TGTGCCAGCAGCTATAGCACAGATACGCAGTATTTT; CDR3aa: CASSYSTDTQYF
j_gene: TRBJ2-7; d_gene: NA; v_gene: TRBV18; abundance: once; CDR3nt: TGTGCCAGCTCACCAACGTGGCCTGGGGAGCAGTACTTC; CDR3aa: CASSPTWPGEQYF
j_gene: TRBJ2-1; d_gene: TRBD1; v_gene: TRBV20-1; abundance: NA; CDR3nt: TGCAGTGCTAGAGGCTGGGACAGGGGGCAATACAATGAGCAGTTCTTC; CDR3aa: CSARGWDRGQYNEQFF
j_gene: TRBJ2-2; d_gene: TRBD1; v_gene: TRBV29-1; abundance: NA; CDR3nt: TGCAGCGTCCTACAGGGGGCGAACACCGGGGAGCTGTTTTTT; CDR3aa: CSVLQGANTGELFF
j_gene: TRBJ2-1; d_gene: TRBD2; v_gene: TRBV6-1; abundance: NA; CDR3nt: TGTGCCAGCAGACAACAGGGGAGCGGGAGGGTCAATGAGCAGTTCTTC; CDR3aa: CASRQQGSGRVNEQFF
j_gene: TRBJ2-7; d_gene: TRBD1; v_gene: TRBV7-2; abundance: NA; CDR3nt: TGTGCCAGCAAGCTGTCCGGACAGGGATCCTACGAGCAGTACTTC; CDR3aa: CASKLSGQGSYEQYF
j_gene: TRBJ2-1; d_gene: NA; v_gene: TRBV3-1; abundance: NA; CDR3nt: TGTGCCAGCAGCCAATACGCAGGGGGGATAAATGAGCAGTTCTTC; CDR3aa: CASSQYAGGINEQFF
j_gene: TRBJ2-3; d_gene: NA; v_gene: TRBV7-2; abundance: NA; CDR3nt: TGTGCCAGCAGCTTTCTCTGGGGCGCGGGGACAGATACGCAGTATTTT; CDR3aa: CASSFLWGAGTDTQYF
j_gene: TRBJ2-7; d_gene: NA; v_gene: TRBV5-1; abundance: NA; CDR3nt: TGCGCCAGCAGAGGTGAGGGGTTCCCCGGCTACGAGCAGTACTTC; CDR3aa: CASRGEGFPGYEQYF
j_gene: TRBJ2-7; d_gene: NA; v_gene: TRBV6-2/TRBV6-3; abundance: NA; CDR3nt: TGTGCCAGCACCAAGGCAGCCACCTACGAGCAGTACTTC; CDR3aa: CASTKAATYEQYF
j_gene: TRBJ1-5; d_gene: TRBD1; v_gene: TRBV6-2/TRBV6-3; abundance: once; CDR3nt: TGTGCCAGCAGTTTGGACAGGGTAAATAGCAATCAGCCCCAGCATTTT; CDR3aa: CASSLDRVNSNQPQHF
j_gene: TRBJ2-2; d_gene: NA; v_gene: TRBV27; abundance: NA; CDR3nt: TGTGCCAGCAGCCCGAGGGACAATTTGAGCACCGGGGAGCTGTTTTTT; CDR3aa: CASSPRDNLSTGELFF
j_gene: TRBJ2-7; d_gene: TRBD2; v_gene: TRBV20-1; abundance: NA; CDR3nt: TGCAGTGCTAGAGTGCCCGGGACTAAACCCTACGAGCAGTACTTC; CDR3aa: CSARVPGTKPYEQYF
j_gene: TRBJ2-2; d_gene: NA; v_gene: TRBV6-2/TRBV6-3; abundance: NA; CDR3nt: TGTGCCAGCAGTTACGCTTTCGGGACGGCCTACACCGGGGAGCTGTTTTTT; CDR3aa: CASSYAFGTAYTGELFF
j_gene: TRBJ1-3; d_gene: NA; v_gene: TRBV6-2/TRBV6-3; abundance: NA; CDR3nt: TGTGCCAGCAGTTACTCGACCCCGAGCTCTGGAAACACCATATATTTT; CDR3aa: CASSYSTPSSGNTIYF
j_gene: TRBJ1-2; d_gene: TRBD1; v_gene: TRBV5-4; abundance: NA; CDR3nt: TGTGCCAGCAGCGTCGGGACAGGGCAGTCTAACTATGGCTACACCTTC; CDR3aa: CASSVGTGQSNYGYTF
j_gene: TRBJ2-1; d_gene: TRBD2; v_gene: TRBV3-1; abundance: NA; CDR3nt: TGTGCCAGCAGCCCCCCCACTAGCGGGAGCTATGAGCAGTTCTTC; CDR3aa: CASSPPTSGSYEQFF
j_gene: TRBJ2-7; d_gene: TRBD1; v_gene: TRBV20-1; abundance: once; CDR3nt: TGCAGTGCCCGGGACAGTCCTAGGGAGCAGTACTTC; CDR3aa: CSARDSPREQYF
j_gene: TRBJ1-1; d_gene: NA; v_gene: TRBV2; abundance: NA; CDR3nt: TGTGCCCGCAGGGAGAACACTGAAGCTTTCTTT; CDR3aa: CARRENTEAFF
j_gene: TRBJ1-3; d_gene: NA; v_gene: TRBV3-1; abundance: NA; CDR3nt: TGTGCCAGCAGCCCCGCTGGACGGGCGGCCCGGAACACCATATATTTT; CDR3aa: CASSPAGRAARNTIYF
j_gene: TRBJ2-6; d_gene: NA; v_gene: TRBV29-1; abundance: NA; CDR3nt: TGCAGCGTTCTCAGACAGGTCAAAGGGGCCAACGTCCTGACTTTC; CDR3aa: CSVLRQVKGANVLTF
j_gene: TRBJ2-4; d_gene: NA; v_gene: TRBV7-8; abundance: NA; CDR3nt: TGTGCCAGCAGCTTAGCGGGGGGTGCCAAAAACATTCAGTACTTC; CDR3aa: CASSLAGGAKNIQYF
j_gene: TRBJ1-2; d_gene: TRBD1; v_gene: TRBV29-1; abundance: once; CDR3nt: TGCAGCGTTGACACACAGGGGGCAGGGTATGGCTACACCTTC; CDR3aa: CSVDTQGAGYGYTF
j_gene: TRBJ1-5; d_gene: NA; v_gene: TRBV28; abundance: NA; CDR3nt: TGTGCCAGCAGTTTTCCCGCCCGGACAGTTAGCAATCAGCCCCAGCATTTT; CDR3aa: CASSFPARTVSNQPQHF
j_gene: TRBJ2-7; d_gene: NA; v_gene: TRBV30; abundance: NA; CDR3nt: TGTGCCTGGAGTGTAAGCCAGGGACCCTACGAGCAGTACTTC; CDR3aa: CAWSVSQGPYEQYF
j_gene: TRBJ2-7; d_gene: NA; v_gene: TRBV7-9; abundance: NA; CDR3nt: TGTGCCAGCAGCCTACACCCCCCCAGGGAAAGGGCCTACGAGCAGTACTTC; CDR3aa: CASSLHPPRERAYEQYF
j_gene: TRBJ2-7; d_gene: NA; v_gene: TRBV7-9; abundance: NA; CDR3nt: TGTGCCAGCAGCTTAGGGGGGCTTCCATCCTACGAGCAGTACTTC; CDR3aa: CASSLGGLPSYEQYF
j_gene: TRBJ1-1; d_gene: TRBD1; v_gene: TRBV29-1; abundance: NA; CDR3nt: TGCAGCGTTGGGACAGGGGAGGCCACTGAAGCTTTCTTT; CDR3aa: CSVGTGEATEAFF
j_gene: TRBJ2-1; d_gene: TRBD2; v_gene: TRBV10-2; abundance: NA; CDR3nt: TGCGCCAGCAGTGAAACCGGGACTAGCGGGTCAAGTGAGCAGTTCTTC; CDR3aa: CASSETGTSGSSEQFF
j_gene: TRBJ2-1; d_gene: TRBD2; v_gene: TRBV7-9; abundance: NA; CDR3nt: TGTGCCAGCAGCCGGACTAGCGGGGGGCTATCCTACAATGAGCAGTTCTTC; CDR3aa: CASSRTSGGLSYNEQFF
j_gene: TRBJ2-1; d_gene: NA; v_gene: TRBV27; abundance: once; CDR3nt: TGTGCCAGCAGTTTCCGATGGCCAACCGAGGGTTCATACAATGAGCAGTTCTTC; CDR3aa: CASSFRWPTEGSYNEQFF
j_gene: TRBJ1-1; d_gene: TRBD1; v_gene: TRBV5-6; abundance: NA; CDR3nt: TGTGCCAGCAGCTTGAGGCAGGGGGCCATTTACACTGAAGCTTTCTTT; CDR3aa: CASSLRQGAIYTEAFF
j_gene: TRBJ2-1; d_gene: NA; v_gene: TRBV7-3; abundance: NA; CDR3nt: TGTGCCAGCAGCCTATCAGGGCCCTCCTACAATGAGCAGTTCTTC; CDR3aa: CASSLSGPSYNEQFF
j_gene: TRBJ1-1; d_gene: NA; v_gene: TRBV10-3; abundance: NA; CDR3nt: TGTGCCATCACCGGGACCCCCGGGGTTACTGAAGCTTTCTTT; CDR3aa: CAITGTPGVTEAFF
j_gene: TRBJ1-1; d_gene: NA; v_gene: TRBV3-1; abundance: NA; CDR3nt: TGTGCCAGCAGCCTTACCCCGGGCGGAGGGGCTTTCTTT; CDR3aa: CASSLTPGGGAFF
j_gene: TRBJ2-1; d_gene: TRBD1; v_gene: TRBV29-1; abundance: NA; CDR3nt: TGCAGCGTTCACAAGGGGACAGGGACTGAGCAGTTCTTC; CDR3aa: CSVHKGTGTEQFF
j_gene: TRBJ1-5; d_gene: NA; v_gene: TRBV12-5; abundance: NA; CDR3nt: TGTGCTAGTGGTCAAATAATGGCAGGAAAGGAGCCCCAGCATTTT; CDR3aa: CASGQIMAGKEPQHF